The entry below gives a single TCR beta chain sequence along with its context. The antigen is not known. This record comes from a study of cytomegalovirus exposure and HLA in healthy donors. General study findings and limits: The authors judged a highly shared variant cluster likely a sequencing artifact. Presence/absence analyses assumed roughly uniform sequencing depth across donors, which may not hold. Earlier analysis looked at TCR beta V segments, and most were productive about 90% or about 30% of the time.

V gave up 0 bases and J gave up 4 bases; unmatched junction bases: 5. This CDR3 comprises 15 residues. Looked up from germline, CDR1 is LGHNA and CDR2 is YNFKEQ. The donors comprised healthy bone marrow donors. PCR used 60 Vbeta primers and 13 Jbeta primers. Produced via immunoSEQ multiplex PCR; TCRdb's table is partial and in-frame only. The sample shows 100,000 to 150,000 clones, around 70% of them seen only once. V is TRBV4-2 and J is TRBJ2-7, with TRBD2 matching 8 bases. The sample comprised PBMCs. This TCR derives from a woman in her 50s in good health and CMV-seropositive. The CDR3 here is CASSQDLVAGYEQYF. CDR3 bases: TGTGCCAGCAGCCAAGATTTAGTAGCGGGATACGAGCAGTACTTC.